Listed below are T cell receptor beta chains from one sample, sequenced in a study of blood T cell repertoires in COVID-19. Repertoires were generated with immunoSEQ multiplex PCR, while TCRdb's copy carries only in-frame clones and drops some. The data show hundreds of thousands of clones, with under 95% seen just once and under 3.5% held by the top ten. The sample was peripheral blood. The receptors here all came from a woman aged 18-29 years who had recovered from COVID-19. CDR3s include the opening cysteine and the closing phenylalanine or tryptophan. A D gene is named only where the DNA matches it firmly. Expanded clones are given a class, and other clones once, few, many or no size at all.

j_call: TRBJ2-1
d_call: TRBD1
v_call: TRBV6-4
clone_size: NA
cdr3_aa: CASSPTGGVLNEQFF
cdr3_nt: TGTGCCAGCAGCCCCACAGGGGGAGTGTTGAATGAGCAGTTCTTC

j_call: TRBJ2-1
d_call: TRBD1
v_call: TRBV29-1
clone_size: NA
cdr3_aa: CSVEGTGRYNEQFF
cdr3_nt: TGCAGCGTTGAAGGGACAGGGAGATACAATGAGCAGTTCTTC

j_call: TRBJ1-3
d_call: NA
v_call: TRBV7-9
clone_size: few
cdr3_aa: CASSEAYRVSGNTIYF
cdr3_nt: TGTGCCAGCAGCGAGGCATACAGGGTATCTGGAAACACCATATATTTT

j_call: TRBJ2-5
d_call: NA
v_call: TRBV7-2
clone_size: NA
cdr3_aa: CASSLVSGGYQETQYF
cdr3_nt: TGTGCCAGCAGCTTAGTTAGCGGAGGCTACCAAGAGACCCAGTACTTC

j_call: TRBJ2-2
d_call: NA
v_call: TRBV7-2
clone_size: NA
cdr3_aa: CASSPTGLNTGELFF
cdr3_nt: TGTGCCAGCAGCCCGACGGGACTGAACACCGGGGAGCTGTTTTTT

j_call: TRBJ1-5
d_call: TRBD1
v_call: TRBV10-2
clone_size: NA
cdr3_aa: CASSTGVANQPQHF
cdr3_nt: TGCGCCAGCTCGACAGGGGTGGCCAATCAGCCCCAGCATTTT

j_call: TRBJ1-2
d_call: TRBD1
v_call: TRBV27
clone_size: NA
cdr3_aa: CASSFGTGANSGGYTF
cdr3_nt: TGTGCCAGCAGTTTCGGGACAGGGGCTAACTCGGGTGGCTACACCTTC

j_call: TRBJ1-1
d_call: TRBD1
v_call: TRBV4-1
clone_size: NA
cdr3_aa: CASSHPGPRQGADTEAFF
cdr3_nt: TGCGCCAGCAGCCACCCCGGACCGAGACAGGGGGCGGACACTGAAGCTTTCTTT

j_call: TRBJ2-1
d_call: NA
v_call: TRBV10-3
clone_size: NA
cdr3_aa: CASGSSNEQFF
cdr3_nt: TGTGCCAGCGGGTCGAGCAATGAGCAGTTCTTC

j_call: TRBJ1-1
d_call: NA
v_call: TRBV21-1
clone_size: NA
cdr3_aa: CASSNGQGNTEAFF
cdr3_nt: TGTGCCAGCAGCAACGGACAGGGGAACACTGAAGCTTTCTTT

j_call: TRBJ2-2
d_call: TRBD2
v_call: TRBV29-1
clone_size: NA
cdr3_aa: CSVPHREGPSGELFF
cdr3_nt: TGCAGCGTTCCCCACCGGGAGGGCCCTTCCGGGGAGCTGTTTTTT

j_call: TRBJ1-1
d_call: NA
v_call: TRBV10-1
clone_size: once
cdr3_aa: CASGGRKINTEAFF
cdr3_nt: TGCGCCAGCGGTGGGCGGAAGATTAACACTGAAGCTTTCTTT

j_call: TRBJ2-1
d_call: TRBD2
v_call: TRBV7-9
clone_size: NA
cdr3_aa: CASSPRTSAYNEQFF
cdr3_nt: TGTGCCAGCAGCCCACGGACTAGTGCCTACAATGAGCAGTTCTTC

j_call: TRBJ1-2
d_call: TRBD1
v_call: TRBV3-1/TRBV3-2
clone_size: NA
cdr3_aa: CASSQDHRTGITYLGGYTF
cdr3_nt: TGTGCCAGCAGCCAAGATCACCGGACAGGGATAACGTACTTGGGCGGCTACACCTTC

j_call: TRBJ2-1
d_call: NA
v_call: TRBV11-3
clone_size: NA
cdr3_aa: CASSLRDEQFF
cdr3_nt: TGTGCCAGCAGCTTACGAGATGAGCAGTTCTTC

j_call: TRBJ2-3
d_call: NA
v_call: TRBV3-1/TRBV3-2
clone_size: NA
cdr3_aa: CASSQSPGLQYF
cdr3_nt: TGTGCCAGCAGCCAATCCCCGGGACTGCAGTATTTT

j_call: TRBJ1-1
d_call: NA
v_call: TRBV7-8
clone_size: NA
cdr3_aa: CASSPGPGEGTEAFF
cdr3_nt: TGTGCCAGCAGCCCCGGCCCAGGGGAGGGCACTGAAGCTTTCTTT

j_call: TRBJ2-6
d_call: TRBD2
v_call: TRBV29-1
clone_size: NA
cdr3_aa: CSAPSASGRGGANVLTF
cdr3_nt: TGCAGCGCCCCGTCGGCTAGCGGGAGGGGTGGGGCCAACGTCCTGACTTTC

j_call: TRBJ1-3
d_call: NA
v_call: TRBV11-3
clone_size: NA
cdr3_aa: CASSGLTIYF
cdr3_nt: TGTGCCAGCAGCGGGCTCACCATATATTTT

j_call: TRBJ2-3
d_call: NA
v_call: TRBV7-2
clone_size: NA
cdr3_aa: CASSFGGGHTDTQYF
cdr3_nt: TGTGCCAGCAGCTTTGGGGGGGGACACACAGATACGCAGTATTTT

j_call: TRBJ1-5
d_call: NA
v_call: TRBV5-6
clone_size: NA
cdr3_aa: CASSPGTSLRQPQHF
cdr3_nt: TGTGCCAGCAGCCCAGGGACAAGTTTACGCCAGCCCCAGCATTTT

j_call: TRBJ1-3
d_call: NA
v_call: TRBV20-1
clone_size: NA
cdr3_aa: CSASIDRHSGNTIYF
cdr3_nt: TGCAGTGCTAGTATTGACAGGCACTCTGGAAACACCATATATTTT

j_call: TRBJ2-1
d_call: TRBD2
v_call: TRBV20-1
clone_size: NA
cdr3_aa: CSASFGWSGSNEQFF
cdr3_nt: TGCAGTGCTAGTTTCGGGTGGAGCGGGAGTAATGAGCAGTTCTTC

j_call: TRBJ1-2
d_call: NA
v_call: TRBV6-5
clone_size: NA
cdr3_aa: CASSYSSRGGNGYTF
cdr3_nt: TGTGCCAGCAGTTACTCGAGTAGGGGAGGAAATGGCTACACCTTC

j_call: TRBJ1-6
d_call: TRBD1
v_call: TRBV5-1
clone_size: NA
cdr3_aa: CASSFGQANSPLHF
cdr3_nt: TGCGCCAGCAGCTTCGGACAGGCAAATTCACCCCTCCACTTT

j_call: TRBJ1-3
d_call: TRBD1
v_call: TRBV6-1
clone_size: NA
cdr3_aa: CASTTGGSGNTIYF
cdr3_nt: TGTGCCAGCACAACAGGGGGTTCTGGAAACACCATATATTTT

j_call: TRBJ2-5
d_call: NA
v_call: TRBV29-1
clone_size: NA
cdr3_aa: CSVVGVQETQYF
cdr3_nt: TGCAGCGTTGTGGGAGTCCAAGAGACCCAGTACTTC

j_call: TRBJ2-5
d_call: TRBD1
v_call: TRBV9
clone_size: NA
cdr3_aa: CASSVVSRGETQYF
cdr3_nt: TGTGCCAGCAGCGTAGTTAGCAGGGGGGAGACCCAGTACTTC

j_call: TRBJ2-1
d_call: NA
v_call: TRBV6-6
clone_size: NA
cdr3_aa: CASSYGRSYNEQFF
cdr3_nt: TGTGCCAGCAGTTATGGCAGGTCCTACAATGAGCAGTTCTTC

j_call: TRBJ1-2
d_call: NA
v_call: TRBV3-1/TRBV3-2
clone_size: NA
cdr3_aa: CASSHNSDYGYTF
cdr3_nt: TGTGCCAGCAGCCACAACAGTGACTATGGCTACACCTTC

j_call: TRBJ1-2
d_call: TRBD1
v_call: TRBV7-9
clone_size: few
cdr3_aa: CASSSQEGQLYGYTF
cdr3_nt: TGTGCCAGCAGCTCCCAAGAGGGACAGCTCTATGGCTACACCTTC

j_call: TRBJ2-1
d_call: NA
v_call: TRBV19
clone_size: NA
cdr3_aa: CASSTPFGKSSYNEQFF
cdr3_nt: TGTGCCAGTAGTACACCCTTCGGGAAGAGCTCCTACAATGAGCAGTTCTTC

j_call: TRBJ2-3
d_call: NA
v_call: TRBV5-6
clone_size: NA
cdr3_aa: CASSLAGRGSADTQYF
cdr3_nt: TGTGCCAGCAGCTTGGCAGGTAGGGGTTCCGCAGATACGCAGTATTTT

j_call: TRBJ2-3
d_call: TRBD2
v_call: TRBV28
clone_size: NA
cdr3_aa: CASSLEASGRRTDTQYF
cdr3_nt: TGTGCCAGCAGTTTAGAAGCTAGCGGGAGGCGCACAGATACGCAGTATTTT

j_call: TRBJ2-1
d_call: TRBD2
v_call: TRBV19
clone_size: NA
cdr3_aa: CASTLTSGRAGEQFF
cdr3_nt: TGTGCCAGTACCCTGACTAGCGGGAGGGCAGGTGAGCAGTTCTTC

j_call: TRBJ2-1
d_call: TRBD2
v_call: TRBV4-3
clone_size: few
cdr3_aa: CASSQGTSGDYNEQFF
cdr3_nt: TGCGCCAGCAGCCAAGGGACTAGCGGGGATTACAATGAGCAGTTCTTC

j_call: TRBJ2-3
d_call: TRBD2
v_call: TRBV9
clone_size: NA
cdr3_aa: CASSVGASGRTNTDTQYF
cdr3_nt: TGTGCCAGCAGCGTAGGGGCTAGCGGGAGGACTAACACAGATACGCAGTATTTT

j_call: TRBJ2-5
d_call: NA
v_call: TRBV2
clone_size: NA
cdr3_aa: CASSEALPGLLQETQYF
cdr3_nt: TGTGCCAGCAGTGAAGCGCTCCCTGGGCTGCTCCAAGAGACCCAGTACTTC

j_call: TRBJ2-1
d_call: TRBD1
v_call: TRBV29-1
clone_size: NA
cdr3_aa: CSVEAGTGGNEQFF
cdr3_nt: TGCAGCGTTGAAGCTGGGACAGGGGGAAATGAGCAGTTCTTC

j_call: TRBJ1-5
d_call: TRBD1
v_call: TRBV19
clone_size: NA
cdr3_aa: CASSTKNRGRRQPQHF
cdr3_nt: TGTGCCAGTAGTACGAAGAACAGGGGGCGGCGTCAGCCCCAGCATTTT

j_call: TRBJ1-1
d_call: NA
v_call: TRBV5-1
clone_size: NA
cdr3_aa: CASSAQAMRDTEAFF
cdr3_nt: TGCGCCAGCAGCGCGCAGGCGATGAGGGACACTGAAGCTTTCTTT

j_call: TRBJ1-1
d_call: TRBD1
v_call: TRBV19
clone_size: NA
cdr3_aa: CASSSNTKLTGRFGEAFF
cdr3_nt: TGTGCCAGTAGTTCGAATACGAAGCTGACAGGGAGGTTCGGTGAAGCTTTCTTT

j_call: TRBJ2-2
d_call: TRBD1
v_call: TRBV24-1
clone_size: NA
cdr3_aa: CATQDRGTGELFF
cdr3_nt: TGTGCCACCCAGGACAGGGGGACCGGGGAGCTGTTTTTT

j_call: TRBJ2-1
d_call: NA
v_call: TRBV11-3
clone_size: NA
cdr3_aa: CASRDSRYNEQFF
cdr3_nt: TGTGCCAGCCGGGACTCAAGATACAATGAGCAGTTCTTC

j_call: TRBJ1-2
d_call: NA
v_call: TRBV7-6
clone_size: NA
cdr3_aa: CASSLEVSISGWNHTF
cdr3_nt: TGTGCCAGCAGCTTAGAGGTTTCGATTTCCGGGTGGAATCACACCTTC

j_call: TRBJ2-3
d_call: TRBD2
v_call: TRBV2
clone_size: NA
cdr3_aa: CASTTPGLAGRYTQYF
cdr3_nt: TGTGCCAGCACCACACCGGGACTAGCGGGAAGGTATACGCAGTATTTT

j_call: TRBJ2-3
d_call: NA
v_call: TRBV27
clone_size: NA
cdr3_aa: CASSLFYTDTQYF
cdr3_nt: TGTGCCAGCAGTTTATTTTACACAGATACGCAGTATTTT

j_call: TRBJ2-3
d_call: NA
v_call: TRBV2
clone_size: NA
cdr3_aa: CASAPSRPDTQYF
cdr3_nt: TGTGCCAGCGCGCCTAGCCGGCCAGATACGCAGTATTTT

j_call: TRBJ1-1
d_call: TRBD1
v_call: TRBV30
clone_size: NA
cdr3_aa: CAWILRDRMQRAFF
cdr3_nt: TGTGCCTGGATTCTCCGGGACAGGATGCAGCGAGCTTTCTTT

j_call: TRBJ1-2
d_call: TRBD1
v_call: TRBV10-2
clone_size: NA
cdr3_aa: CASSSQGARGYTF
cdr3_nt: TGCGCCAGCAGTTCACAGGGGGCGCGTGGCTACACCTTC

j_call: TRBJ1-1
d_call: TRBD1
v_call: TRBV29-1
clone_size: NA
cdr3_aa: CSARRQGMNTEAFF
cdr3_nt: TGCAGCGCCCGTCGACAGGGGATGAACACTGAAGCTTTCTTT

j_call: TRBJ2-5
d_call: TRBD1
v_call: TRBV30
clone_size: NA
cdr3_aa: CAWRGGQGRTQYF
cdr3_nt: TGTGCCTGGAGGGGGGGACAGGGGAGGACCCAGTACTTC

j_call: TRBJ2-1
d_call: TRBD2
v_call: TRBV24-1
clone_size: NA
cdr3_aa: CATSDRLPGLASYNEQFF
cdr3_nt: TGTGCCACCAGTGATCGACTACCGGGACTAGCGAGTTACAATGAGCAGTTCTTC

j_call: TRBJ1-6
d_call: TRBD1
v_call: TRBV6-2/TRBV6-3
clone_size: NA
cdr3_aa: CASSSDRGHRYSPLHF
cdr3_nt: TGTGCCAGCAGTTCAGACAGGGGCCACCGGTATTCACCCCTCCACTTT

j_call: TRBJ2-1
d_call: NA
v_call: TRBV21-1
clone_size: NA
cdr3_aa: CASSLSGSNMNEQFF
cdr3_nt: TGTGCCAGCAGCCTTAGCGGGAGTAATATGAATGAGCAGTTCTTC

j_call: TRBJ2-3
d_call: TRBD2
v_call: TRBV10-3
clone_size: NA
cdr3_aa: CAISDGLAGGRDTQYF
cdr3_nt: TGTGCCATCAGTGACGGACTAGCGGGGGGTCGAGATACGCAGTATTTT

j_call: TRBJ2-2
d_call: NA
v_call: TRBV19
clone_size: NA
cdr3_aa: CASSSFFRFTGELFF
cdr3_nt: TGTGCCAGTAGCAGTTTTTTCCGATTCACCGGGGAGCTGTTTTTT